This T cell receptor (beta chain) comes out of a study of glioma-infiltrating T cells (dated by TCRdb to 2016 to 2018). Concerning the study at large: TCR alpha- and beta-chain repertoires were sequenced from glioma tissue, non-neoplastic brain tissue and matched peripheral blood mononuclear cells. Each tissue-infiltrating repertoire was compared with the same patient's peripheral blood repertoire to measure divergence between tissue and blood T-cell populations. Three low-grade glioma patients, fewer than 10 primary glioblastoma patients and three non-glioma patients contributing non-neoplastic brain tissue were included in the paired cohort. Study-wide conclusions, independent of this receptor: Small numbers underpinned the group comparisons: several glioblastoma patients, three low-grade glioma patients and three non-neoplastic patients. VJ-independent divergence between tissue and blood was below expectation in non-neoplastic patients but above expectation in all gliomas, especially low-grade gliomas. Very few CDR3 sequences were shared between tissue and blood, attributed to high CDR3 diversity and limited sampling.

CDR1 and CDR2, per the germline V gene (reference sequence), are DFQATT and SNEGSKA. Relative to germline, V is 0 bases shorter and J is 3 bases shorter, with 9 bases between their ends. From its cysteine to its phenylalanine, the CDR3 spans 13 amino acids. The retained sequence is limited to the CDR3, 39 bases, with the frame set at the first base. At least ten counts were recorded for this clonotype. Its antigen is currently not known. The sample holds no much larger clone one base away, and base qualities are not on file. The iRepertoire nested amplicon-rescue multiplex PCR (arm-PCR) platform was used to amplify TCR alpha and beta CDR3 regions from RNA. The input for one-step reverse transcription and amplification was roughly 85-400 ng of tissue mRNA or PBMC total RNA. After bead purification, a secondary multiplex PCR added Illumina adapters, and libraries were gel-purified between 200 and 400 bp. Internal 6-nucleotide barcodes were carried by the libraries and were used for demultiplexing. Sequencing of the libraries was done on an Illumina MiSeq using 2x220 or 2x250 nucleotide paired-end reads. The original methods were these. Paired reads were merged with FLASH 1.2.11 and aligned to the GRCh37 human genome with BWA-MEM before extracting TRA and TRB reads. An IMGT-derived reference of cassette sequences and CDR3 motifs, with pseudogenes included, was used for V and J assignment. Three-frame translation of reads was performed, and productive CDR3s were defined as those with a C...FGXG motif and no stop codons. Clonotypes were defined as unique combinations of V-J cassette pair and CDR3 amino acid sequence. Filtering of reads was based on Hamming distance, with the threshold set by the sequence error rate of each sample in mapped regions. TCRdb redid the processing of the public reads, applying fastp at Q25 and MiXCR, and retained in-frame beta chains. Each CDR3 protein gets just one entry, which takes the most common genes and DNA from the rows behind it. TCRdb, not the authors, supplied the V and J calls. Counted in this sample were about 89,000 distinct CDR3 sequences; roughly 23% of them appeared once. The ten largest clones capture more than 6.5% of the sample.

The material sequenced was glioma tissue, nonneoplastic brain tissue, or PBMCs (not recorded which). The rearranged segments are TRBV20-1 and TRBJ2-7, with a weak D call of TRBD1 (5 bases match). This TCR was sampled from a human donor with low-grade glioma or glioblastoma, undergoing nonglioma brain surgery, or in good health (not recorded which). In nucleotides, the sequence is TGCAGTGCTAGAGATGCCAGGGTCTACGAGCAGTACTTC. It specifies CSARDARVYEQYF.